A single sample gave rise to the 22 T cell receptor beta chains below, sequenced in a study of blood T cell repertoires in COVID-19 (TCRdb year 2020). The receptor library was made with the immunoSEQ multiplex PCR assay. Not all clones reach the TCRdb copy of this immuneACCESS table, which keeps in-frame sequences only. Checked studies attribute under half of the gap to unresolved V genes and leave the rest unexplained. The table for this sample lists around 250,000 clones; 65% to 85% of them were counted only once. 4.5% to 7% of the sample is in the top ten clones. The specimen was peripheral blood. All receptors derive from a man older than 75 with acute or convalescent COVID-19.

This chain joins TRBV7-9 and TRBJ2-2; D is uncertain. CDR1 and CDR2 (germline): SEHNR, FQNEAQ (reference sequence). V lost 2 bases and J 4 bases, leaving 8 bases between the germline ends. The CDR3 is 14 residues long. The CDR3 nucleotides are TGTGCCAGCAGCTTACTAGAGTCCACCGGGGAGCTGTTTTTT. It is translated as CASSLLESTGELFF.

This rearrangement joins TRBV3-1 (or the pseudogene TRBV3-2) to TRBJ1-5, with a possible D match to TRBD1 (5 bases). V lost 1 base, J lost 1 base, and 29 bases lay in between. Looked up from germline, CDR1 is LGHDT and CDR2 is YNNKEL (reference sequence). The CDR3 is 22 residues long. The CDR3 nucleotides read TGTGCCAGCAGCCAAGGGACACGTTCGACATTTGCCGGACCTATCAGCAATCAGCCCCAGCATTTT. This codes for CASSQGTRSTFAGPISNQPQHF.

The rearrangement links TRBV7-2 to TRBJ1-3; D not certain. V was shortened by 6 bases and J by 3 bases, with 15 bases between the two germline ends. Germline V gene lookup returns CDR1 SGHTA and CDR2 FQGNSA. This CDR3 comprises 15 residues. DNA for the CDR3: TGTGCCAGCAGGACACGAGTGGAATTTGGAAACACCATATATTTT. The encoded protein is CASRTRVEFGNTIYF.

The genes are TRBV5-4 and TRBJ2-1; possibly TRBD2 for D (6 bases). CDR3 length: 15 residues. Germline V CDR1 and CDR2: SGHNT, YYREEE (reference sequence). Trimming took 3 bases from V and 4 from J, leaving 14 bases between them. The CDR3 DNA sequence: TGTGCCAGCAGCTCACGGGGGTACGAATACAATGAGCAGTTCTTC. Amino acids: CASSSRGYEYNEQFF.

The chain couples TRBV16 to TRBJ1-2; 8 nucleotides agree with TRBD1. Germline V CDR1 and CDR2: KGHSY, FQNENV. J was trimmed by 4 bases and V by 2 bases; bases with no gene match: 0. The CDR3 runs to 13 residues. The CDR3 region has the DNA TGTGCCAGCAGCCAAGGGACAGGCTATGGCTACACCTTC. Translated, it gives CASSQGTGYGYTF. The full variable domain, rest sourced from reference TRBV16 and TRBJ1-2, is GEEVAQTPKHLVRGEGQKAKLYCAPIKGHSYVFWYQQVLKNEFKFLISFQNENVFDETGMPKERFSAKCLPNSPCSLEIQATKLEDSAVYFCASSQGTGYGYTFGSGTRLTVV.

This sequence joins TRBV19 and TRBJ2-1, with no clear D. Per the germline V gene, CDR1 is LNHDA and CDR2 is SQIVND (reference sequence). The CDR3 loop spans 12 amino acids. This chain's CDR3 is CATGPDGNEQFF. The DNA for the CDR3 is TGTGCTACTGGGCCCGACGGAAATGAGCAGTTCTTC.

The chain combines TRBV7-6 with TRBJ2-7; D remains ambiguous. The ends were cut back, 1 base at V and 0 bases at J, with 13 bases in the middle. Germline loops: CDR1 SGHVS, CDR2 FNYEAQ. CDR3 length: 16 amino acids. CDR3 coding DNA: TGTGCCAGCAGCTTAGTTCCGGGTGGATCCTCCTACGAGCAGTACTTC. It codes for CASSLVPGGSSYEQYF.

The V and J genes are TRBV30 and TRBJ2-1; 7 bases are a match to TRBD2. CDR1 GTSNPN and CDR2 SVGIG come from the germline V gene (reference sequence). This CDR3 comprises 14 residues. The V segment lost 7 bases and the J segment 2 bases; nucleotides outside the gene matches: 8. The CDR3 sequence: CASSTSAAYNEQFF. CDR3 bases: TGTGCCTCCAGCACTAGCGCCGCCTACAATGAGCAGTTCTTC.

This clone was seen once. The chain couples TRBV2 to TRBJ2-5; TRBD2 matches 14 bases. Per germline, CDR1 SNHLY and CDR2 FYNNEI. The CDR3 has 15 amino acids. V was clipped by 5 bases and J by 4 bases; unmatched bases: 3. This CDR3 is CASSRTSGRSETQYF. The CDR3 DNA reads as TGTGCCAGCAGTAGGACTAGCGGGAGGTCAGAGACCCAGTACTTC.

The chain joins TRBV2 to TRBJ2-3, with 8 bases that match TRBD1. CDR1 SNHLY and CDR2 FYNNEI come from the germline V gene. The CDR3 contains 15 residues. V lost 6 bases to trimming and J lost 7 bases; unmatched junction nucleotides: 12. The chain's CDR3 is CASSPSPGGSNTQYF. The CDR3 DNA reads as TGTGCCAGCAGCCCAAGCCCAGGGGGCTCAAATACGCAGTATTTT.

The chain links TRBV6-2 or TRBV6-3 to TRBJ2-1; 9 nucleotides line up with TRBD1. Germline V gene lookup returns CDR1 MNHEY and CDR2 SVGEGT. The CDR3 is 15 amino acids. V trimming: 6 bases; J trimming: 1 base; junction bases outside the gene matches: 4. CDR3 protein: CASSLQGASYNEQFF. The CDR3, as DNA: TGTGCCAGCAGCCTACAGGGGGCGTCCTACAATGAGCAGTTCTTC.

This sequence joins TRBV7-8 and TRBJ2-1; 10 bases line up with TRBD2. Unmatched junction bases numbered 7, after V lost 3 bases and J lost 11 bases. Germline V CDR1 and CDR2: SGHVS, FQNEAQ. The CDR3 spans 14 residues. The CDR3 reads CASSFNSGRAQQFF. The DNA of the CDR3 is TGTGCCAGCAGCTTTAACAGCGGGAGGGCCCAGCAGTTCTTC.

This CDR3 is CATSDPQNEQFF. Here the CDR3 DNA reads TGTGCCACCAGTGACCCCCAAAATGAGCAGTTCTTC. V gene TRBV24-1 combines with J gene TRBJ2-1; D not certain. Trimming stripped 4 bases from V and 7 bases from J, with 7 bases between. CDR1 and CDR2 (germline): KGHDR, SFDVKD. The CDR3 spans 12 residues.

The V call is TRBV5-4, the J call TRBJ2-5, with unresolved D. V was clipped by 4 bases and J by 5 bases, with 15 bases between them. Germline assignment: CDR1 SGHNT and CDR2 YYREEE (reference sequence). CDR3 length equals 14 residues. CDR3 bases: TGTGCCAGCAGCCCCACGGGTATCGACGAGACCCAGTACTTC. Protein product: CASSPTGIDETQYF.

The chain carries TRBV25-1 and TRBJ1-6; no clear D gene. V lost 8 bases and J 6 bases, leaving 11 bases between the germline ends. The CDR3 contains 13 residues. Germline lookup yields CDR1 MGHDK and CDR2 SYGVNS. The CDR3: CASGTPSNSPLHF. As DNA, the CDR3 is TGTGCCAGCGGCACGCCTTCTAATTCACCCCTCCACTTT.

V and J are TRBV18 and TRBJ2-1; D possibly corresponds to TRBD2 (6 bases). Trimming removed 6 bases from V and 9 bases from J, with 21 bases in between. Germline lookup yields CDR1 KGHSH and CDR2 LQKENI. The CDR3 has 15 residues. Here the CDR3 reads CASSLDLASVGEQFF. The CDR3 DNA reads TGTGCCAGCTCCCTCGATCTAGCGTCAGTGGGTGAGCAGTTCTTC.

The rearrangement joins TRBV30 to TRBJ2-3, with 10 bases fitting TRBD2. From germline, CDR1 is GTSNPN and CDR2 SVGIG (reference sequence). With V trimmed by 3 bases and J by 3 bases, 3 bases remained unmatched. There are 14 residues in the CDR3. The CDR3 DNA reads as TGTGCCTGGAGAGTAGCGGGGGGTACAGATACGCAGTATTTT. This sequence encodes CAWRVAGGTDTQYF.

The rearrangement links TRBV2 to TRBJ1-1, with 7 bases matching TRBD1. Trimming cost V 6 bases and J 4 bases; bases outside gene matches: 5. This CDR3 is 13 amino acids long. CDR1 and CDR2 (germline): SNHLY, FYNNEI. This CDR3 is CASSPDRVTEAFF. The CDR3 DNA reads TGTGCCAGCAGCCCCGACAGGGTCACTGAAGCTTTCTTT. Complete variable domain (other parts from reference TRBV2 and TRBJ1-1): EPEVTQTPSHQVTQMGQEVILRCVPISNHLYFYWYRQILGQKVEFLVSFYNNEISEKSEIFDDQFSVERPDGSNFTLKIRSTKLEDSAMYFCASSPDRVTEAFFGQGTRLTVV.

This clone occurred a few times. The V call is TRBV10-1, the J call TRBJ2-1; TRBD2 matches 9 bases. Per the germline V gene, CDR1 is WNHNN and CDR2 is SYGVQD (reference sequence). The V and J ends lost 4 bases and 7 bases, in that order; junction bases with no gene match: 5. The length of the CDR3 is 14 residues. For the CDR3, the DNA is TGCGCCAGCAGTGCCAGCGGGAGGAGGAATGAGCAGTTCTTC. Translating gives CASSASGRRNEQFF.

This chain uses TRBV24-1 with TRBJ2-4, with D possibly TRBD2 on 6 matching bases. Germline values: CDR1 KGHDR, CDR2 SFDVKD. There are 17 residues in the CDR3. Trimming left V 2 bases short and J 8 bases short, with 21 bases between. The CDR3 DNA is TGTGCCACCAGTGATTGGGAGGCCAATGGGTTTCAGGACATTCAGTACTTC. It codes for CATSDWEANGFQDIQYF.

V usage is TRBV2 and J usage is TRBJ2-1, with a weak D call TRBD2 (5 bases). The CDR3 consists of 13 residues. CDR1 and CDR2 from the germline V gene are SNHLY and FYNNEI. The V end lost 11 bases, the J end lost 0 bases, and 11 bases lay between the germline ends. DNA for the CDR3: TGTGCCTCCGGGGTAAGCTCCTACAATGAGCAGTTCTTC. Protein sequence: CASGVSSYNEQFF.

J is TRBJ2-7 and V is TRBV6-5; TRBD2 agrees at 12 bases. Losses at the gene ends were 6 bases for V and 4 bases for J; bases not matched to a gene: 4. This CDR3 spans 14 amino acids. Germline V gene data show CDR1 as MNHEY and CDR2 as SVGAGI. The CDR3 region is CASRSTSGRYEQYF. CDR3 sequence (DNA): TGTGCCAGCAGATCGACTAGCGGGAGATACGAGCAGTACTTC.